Below are 28 T cell receptor beta chains sequenced from a single sample in a study of blood T cell repertoires in COVID-19. The protocol was immunoSEQ multiplex PCR, while the TCRdb copy is restricted to in-frame clones and leaves out a portion. The profile shows about 270,000 clones, 65% to 85% of them singletons. The sample was peripheral blood. These receptor sequences come from an elderly man with acute or convalescent COVID-19.

V is TRBV19 and J is TRBJ1-5, with a tentative D call TRBD1 (5 bases). V lost 7 bases to trimming and J lost 0 bases, with 13 bases between them. Germline V gene sequence: CDR1 LNHDA, CDR2 SQIVND (reference sequence). This CDR3 spans 15 amino acids. The CDR3 loop is CASKSAGVSNQPQHF. The CDR3 nucleotides read TGTGCCAGTAAATCAGCGGGGGTTAGCAATCAGCCCCAGCATTTT.

The chain joins TRBV5-1 to TRBJ2-5, with TRBD2 as a possible D gene (6 bases). The CDR3 covers 13 residues. The V end lost 4 bases, the J end lost 5 bases, and 12 bases lay between the germline ends. The germline gives CDR1 SGHRS, CDR2 YFSETQ. The CDR3 bases are TGCGCCAGCAGCACCGAACGGGGGGAGACCCAGTACTTC. Its translation is CASSTERGETQYF. Full variable domain (missing parts from reference TRBV5-1 and TRBJ2-5): KAGVTQTPRYLIKTRGQQVTLSCSPISGHRSVSWYQQTPGQGLQFLFEYFSETQRNKGNFPGRFSGRQFSNSRSEMNVSTLELGDSALYLCASSTERGETQYFGPGTRLLVL.

The chain uses TRBV7-8 and TRBJ2-7; D is unclear. Trimming removed 5 bases at V and 0 bases at J, with 8 bases between. In germline, CDR1 is SGHVS, CDR2 FQNEAQ. This CDR3 region has 13 residues. CDR3 protein: CASSPSASYEQYF. The CDR3 bases are TGTGCCAGCAGCCCCAGTGCCTCCTACGAGCAGTACTTC.

The chain combines TRBV19 with TRBJ2-7, with D possibly TRBD2 on 5 matching bases. The CDR3 runs 14 residues. Trimming stripped 1 base from V and 3 bases from J, with 10 bases between. Germline V gene sequence: CDR1 LNHDA, CDR2 SQIVND (reference sequence). The CDR3 loop is CASSIGGDHYEQYF. DNA for the CDR3: TGTGCCAGTAGTATAGGGGGAGACCACTACGAGCAGTACTTC.

J is TRBJ1-2 and V is TRBV2; TRBD1 aligns across 11 bases. Germline V CDR1 and CDR2: SNHLY, FYNNEI. The V and J ends lost 7 bases and 4 bases, in that order; junction bases with no gene match: 11. The length of the CDR3 is 16 residues. The CDR3 spells CASKLDGTGGVYGYTF. DNA for the CDR3: TGTGCCAGCAAACTGGATGGGACAGGGGGTGTCTATGGCTACACCTTC.

This chain joins TRBV5-1 and TRBJ2-6; perhaps TRBD1 as D (6 bases). Germline CDR1 reads SGHRS; CDR2 reads YFSETQ. Deletions cut 1 base from V and 4 bases from J, with 12 bases between. The CDR3 is 16 residues long. CDR3 coding DNA: TGCGCCAGCAGCTTGAAGTATGGACAGGGGGCCAACGTCCTGACTTTC. It is translated as CASSLKYGQGANVLTF. The full variable domain, completed using reference TRBV5-1 and TRBJ2-6, is KAGVTQTPRYLIKTRGQQVTLSCSPISGHRSVSWYQQTPGQGLQFLFEYFSETQRNKGNFPGRFSGRQFSNSRSEMNVSTLELGDSALYLCASSLKYGQGANVLTFGAGSRLTVL.

The V gene is TRBV7-9, the J gene TRBJ1-6; the D is unclear. The CDR3 is 17 amino acids. V lost 1 base and J lost 1, with 11 bases in between. Germline-derived CDR1 and CDR2 are SEHNR and FQNEAQ (reference sequence). CDR3 amino acids: CASSLVRSISYNSPLHF. CDR3 sequence (DNA): TGTGCCAGCAGCTTAGTTCGGAGCATTTCCTATAATTCACCCCTCCACTTT.

The chain links TRBV5-4 to TRBJ2-5, with 7 bases identical to TRBD2. Germline V gene data show CDR1 as SGHNT and CDR2 as YYREEE (reference sequence). This CDR3 comprises 15 residues. The junction had 7 bases not matched to a gene; V was cut back by 4 bases and J by 1 base. CDR3 DNA sequence: TGTGCCAGCAGCCGGTGGGCTAGCGGCCAAGAGACCCAGTACTTC. Its translation is CASSRWASGQETQYF.

The chain joins TRBV30 to TRBJ1-1; maybe TRBD1 (5 bases). The V gene lost 8 bases and the J gene lost 0 bases, with 13 bases spanning the gap. The CDR3 loop spans 13 amino acids. Germline lookup yields CDR1 GTSNPN and CDR2 SVGIG (reference sequence). CDR3 sequence reads: CARMTTVNTEAFF. CDR3 DNA: TGTGCCCGAATGACGACAGTGAACACTGAAGCTTTCTTT.

The chain has TRBV20-1 and TRBJ1-1, with D perhaps TRBD1 (6 bases). V lost 3 bases, J lost 3 bases, and 11 bases lay in between. CDR3 length: 13 amino acids. Per the germline V gene, CDR1 is DFQATT and CDR2 is SNEGSKA (reference sequence). For the CDR3, the DNA is TGCAGTGCTAGTCGAACAGGGCACACTGAAGCTTTCTTT. It codes for CSASRTGHTEAFF.

This chain joins TRBV28 and TRBJ1-2, with a possible D match to TRBD1 (5 bases). The V gene lost 3 bases and the J gene lost 2 bases, with 10 bases spanning the gap. CDR3 size: 14 residues. Germline CDR1 reads MDHEN; CDR2 reads SYDVKM. CDR3 protein: CASSFVAGNYGYTF. In DNA, the CDR3 is TGTGCCAGCAGTTTTGTCGCAGGGAACTATGGCTACACCTTC.

This sequence joins TRBV15 and TRBJ2-1, with D possibly matching TRBD2 (6 bases). The length of the CDR3 is 12 residues. Trimming cost V 0 bases and J 16 bases, with 13 bases left between them. The germline V gene has CDR1 LNHNV and CDR2 YYDKDF (reference sequence). The CDR3 DNA reads TGTGCCACCAGCAGAGACACGGGGGTTTCTTTCTTC. It yields the protein CATSRDTGVSFF.

Concerning this clone itself: At one end, the junction sequence differs from germline, possibly due to a read error. V is TRBV27 and J is TRBJ1-1, with a tentative D call TRBD1 (6 bases). Germline V lookup: CDR1 MNHEY, CDR2 SMNVEV (reference sequence). The length of the CDR3 is 13 residues. CDR3 coding DNA: TGTGCCAGCAGTTTATATGGGGACACAGAAGCTTTCTTT. Translation gives CASSLYGDTEAFF.

V and J are TRBV4-1 and TRBJ2-5, with a possible D match to TRBD2 (6 bases). V was shortened by 0 bases and J by 5 bases, with 19 bases between the two germline ends. This CDR3 has 17 residues. Germline lookup yields CDR1 MGHRA and CDR2 YSYEKL. The CDR3 protein is CASSQDRLGGGGETQYF. CDR3 sequence (DNA): TGCGCCAGCAGCCAAGATCGCCTGGGGGGAGGCGGGGAGACCCAGTACTTC.

The V and J genes are TRBV6-5 and TRBJ1-6; D may be TRBD1 (5 bases). Trimming left V 0 bases short and J 10 bases short, with 16 bases between. Per the germline V gene, CDR1 is MNHEY and CDR2 is SVGAGI. The CDR3 runs 16 residues. CDR3 sequence reads: CASSYSVSASGSPLHF. In DNA, the CDR3 is TGTGCCAGCAGTTACTCGGTGTCAGCCTCAGGGTCACCCCTCCACTTT.

This clone was picked up many times. This chain links TRBV30 with TRBJ1-4; TRBD1 is a possible D gene (5 bases). This CDR3 is built from 16 residues. Trimming cost V 3 bases and J 4 bases, with 18 bases left between them. The germline CDR1 and CDR2 sequences are GTSNPN and SVGIG (reference sequence). Written as DNA, the CDR3 is TGTGCCTGGAGCGATTCCCGGGGGAGTGGTAATGAAAAACTGTTTTTT. Translating gives CAWSDSRGSGNEKLFF.

This chain uses TRBV29-1 with TRBJ2-5, with 9 bases matching TRBD2. J was trimmed by 5 bases and V by 3 bases; bases with no gene match: 10. The CDR3 is made up of 15 amino acids. Germline V gives CDR1 SQVTM, CDR2 ANQGSEA. The DNA for the CDR3 is TGCAGCGTTGAGTATAGGCTAGCGGGGTGGGAGACCCAGTACTTC. Its protein is CSVEYRLAGWETQYF. Based on the CDR3 plus reference TRBV29-1 and TRBJ2-5, the full variable domain is SAVISQKPSRDICQRGTSLTIQCQVDSQVTMMFWYRQQPGQSLTLIATANQGSEATYESGFVIDKFPISRPNLTFSTLTVSNMSPEDSSIYLCSVEYRLAGWETQYFGPGTRLLVL.

This chain joins TRBV18 and TRBJ2-7; the match to TRBD1 covers 9 bases. This CDR3 region has 14 residues. Looked up from germline, CDR1 is KGHSH and CDR2 is LQKENI. Trimming at V came to 2 bases and at J to 3 bases, leaving 2 bases not matched to a gene. This CDR3 reads CASSPGDRDYEQYF. CDR3 sequence (DNA): TGTGCCAGCTCACCAGGGGACAGGGACTACGAGCAGTACTTC.

The chain is built from TRBV23-1 and TRBJ1-2; D gene uncertain. TRBV23-1 is recorded as an ORF, its role being uncertain. V lost 7 bases, J lost 10 bases, and 10 bases lay in between. The CDR3 sequence is 10 residues long. The CDR3 spells CASTHSLYTF. As DNA, the CDR3 is TGCGCCAGCACCCACTCTCTCTACACCTTC.

The rearrangement uses TRBV7-2 and TRBJ1-2; 7 bases align to TRBD1. The junction had 4 bases not matched to a gene; V was cut back by 6 bases and J by 6 bases. Per the germline V gene, CDR1 is SGHTA and CDR2 is FQGNSA. This CDR3 is 12 amino acids long. The CDR3 nucleotides read TGTGCCAGCAGGCCCGGGACAGATGGCTACACCTTC. Amino acid sequence: CASRPGTDGYTF.

The CDR3 coding sequence is TGTGCCAGCAGTTCCCATCCCCGGACAGGGTGGAATTCACCCCTCCACTTT. Its protein is CASSSHPRTGWNSPLHF. The chain couples TRBV28 to TRBJ1-6, with 8 bases lining up with TRBD1. Germline CDR1 and CDR2: MDHEN and SYDVKM. The CDR3 extends over 17 amino acids. Trimming at V came to 4 bases and at J to 7 bases, leaving 12 bases not matched to a gene.

The genes are TRBV5-1 and TRBJ2-2; the match to TRBD1 covers 7 bases. The CDR3 contains 14 residues. CDR1 and CDR2 from the germline V gene are SGHRS and YFSETQ. V lost 4 bases and J lost 5; bases outside the gene matches: 5. The CDR3: CASSQGQATGELFF. Here the CDR3 DNA reads TGCGCCAGCAGCCAAGGACAGGCGACCGGGGAGCTGTTTTTT.

V gene TRBV6-5 combines with J gene TRBJ1-6; 8 bases map to TRBD1. This CDR3 region has 15 residues. CDR1 and CDR2 (germline): MNHEY, SVGAGI. V shed 5 bases and J 7 bases; nucleotides not matched to a gene: 7. The CDR3 sequence is CASSTTGQANSPLHF. The CDR3 DNA is TGTGCCAGCAGTACCACGGGACAGGCAAATTCACCCCTCCACTTT.

The chain is built from TRBV28 and TRBJ2-5, with 10 bases fitting TRBD2. The CDR3 has 14 amino acids. V gave up 4 bases and J gave up 5 bases; unmatched junction bases: 4. Germline values: CDR1 MDHEN, CDR2 SYDVKM. The CDR3 here is CASSSGTSEETQYF. The DNA of the CDR3 is TGTGCCAGCAGTTCAGGGACTAGCGAGGAGACCCAGTACTTC.

This chain connects TRBV27 to TRBJ2-2; 8 bases map to TRBD1. Trimming at V came to 4 bases and at J to 4 bases, leaving 11 bases not matched to a gene. The germline gives CDR1 MNHEY, CDR2 SMNVEV (reference sequence). The CDR3 runs to 17 residues. Here the CDR3 DNA reads TGTGCCAGCAGTTCGGCCGGGACAGGCGGAACCACCGGGGAGCTGTTTTTT. Protein: CASSSAGTGGTTGELFF.

The chain joins TRBV5-1 to TRBJ2-1; possibly TRBD2 for D (5 bases). The CDR3 is made up of 14 amino acids. The V gene's germline CDR1 is SGHRS and CDR2 YFSETQ. Trimming removed 3 bases at V and 3 bases at J, with 10 bases between. CDR3 DNA: TGCGCCAGCAGCTCCAGCGGTTTCTACAATGAGCAGTTCTTC. Translating it yields CASSSSGFYNEQFF.

V usage is TRBV6-5 and J usage is TRBJ2-1, with TRBD2 identical over 7 bases. Germline V gene lookup returns CDR1 MNHEY and CDR2 SVGAGI. The V gene end was trimmed by 5 bases and the J gene end by 3 bases; junction bases not matched to a gene: 4. The CDR3 is made up of 14 amino acids. CDR3 amino acids: CASSRLADYNEQFF. The CDR3 DNA follows: TGTGCCAGCAGTCGACTAGCCGACTACAATGAGCAGTTCTTC.

The chain couples TRBV29-1 to TRBJ1-2; no firm D call. The germline V gene has CDR1 SQVTM and CDR2 ANQGSEA. Trimming left V 2 bases short and J 5 bases short, with 12 bases between. This CDR3 has 13 amino acids. The CDR3 nucleotides are TGCAGCGTTGAACTTTGGGCTACTTATGGCTACACCTTC. This translates into CSVELWATYGYTF. The full variable domain, with the rest looked up from reference TRBV29-1 and TRBJ1-2, is SAVISQKPSRDICQRGTSLTIQCQVDSQVTMMFWYRQQPGQSLTLIATANQGSEATYESGFVIDKFPISRPNLTFSTLTVSNMSPEDSSIYLCSVELWATYGYTFGSGTRLTVV.